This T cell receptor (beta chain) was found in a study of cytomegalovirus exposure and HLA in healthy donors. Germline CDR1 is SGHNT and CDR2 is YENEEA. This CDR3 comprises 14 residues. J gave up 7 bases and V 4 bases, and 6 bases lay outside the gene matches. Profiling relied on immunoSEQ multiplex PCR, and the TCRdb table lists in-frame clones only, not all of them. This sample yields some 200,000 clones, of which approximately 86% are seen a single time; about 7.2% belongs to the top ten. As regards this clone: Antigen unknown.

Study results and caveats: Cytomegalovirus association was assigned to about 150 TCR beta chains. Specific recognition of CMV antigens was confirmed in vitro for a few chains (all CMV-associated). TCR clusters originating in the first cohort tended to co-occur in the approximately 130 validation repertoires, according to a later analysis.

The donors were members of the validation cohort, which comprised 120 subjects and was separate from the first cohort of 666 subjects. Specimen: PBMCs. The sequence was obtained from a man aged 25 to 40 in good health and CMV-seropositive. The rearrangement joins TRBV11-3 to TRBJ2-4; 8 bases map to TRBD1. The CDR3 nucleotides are TGTGCCAGCAGCTCCAGGACAGGGTTGAACATTCAGTACTTC. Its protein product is CASSSRTGLNIQYF.